This T cell receptor beta chain was recorded in a study of CD8 T cells in Susac syndrome. Background on the study: Clinical remission applied to roughly 8 sequenced Susac syndrome patients, and roughly 6 had active disease.

After extraction with the RNeasy kit, roughly 0.45 to 1 ug of the RNA was reverse transcribed using random hexamers. Amplification of TCR beta CDR3 across 54 Vbeta and 13 Jbeta was performed with immunoSEQ multiplex PCR. TCRdb re-derived calls from the immunoSEQ multiplex PCR reads in MiXCR, one entry per CDR3 protein. The data contain over 130,000 distinct CDR3 sequences, 95% of them singletons. From blood CD8+ and CD4+ T cells, TCR beta sequences were generated. This CDR3 is 16 amino acids long. Trimming removed 8 bases from V and 0 bases from J, with 16 bases in between. The germline V gene has CDR1 MNHNS and CDR2 SASEGT.

This sequence joins TRBV6-1 and TRBJ2-2; TRBD2 is a possible D gene (5 bases). What was sequenced was CD4+ T cells from PBMCs. The origin of this receptor is a human donor with Susac syndrome. CDR3 loop: CASVRALLANTGELFF. The CDR3 DNA reads as TGTGCCAGCGTGAGGGCACTCTTAGCGAACACCGGGGAGCTGTTTTTT.